What follows are 5 T cell receptor beta chains derived from one specimen sequenced in a study of T cell responses to AZD1222 COVID-19 vaccine. Clones were read by immunoSEQ multiplex PCR, and TCRdb kept only the in-frame ones, dropping some. This sample has about 99,000 clones, with roughly nine tenths found just once. This sample comprised peripheral blood, obtained 28 days after the second dose of the MenACWY control vaccine. Receptor source: an adult who received the MenACWY meningococcal vaccine as a control.

This sequence joins TRBV6-5 and TRBJ2-3, with D perhaps TRBD1 (7 bases). The V gene lost 6 bases and the J gene lost 5 bases, with 12 bases spanning the gap. CDR3 size: 13 residues. Germline V gene sequence: CDR1 MNHEY, CDR2 SVGAGI. The CDR3 DNA reads TGTGCCAGCAGGGAGCAGGGGGGAGATACGCAGTATTTT. Its protein is CASREQGGDTQYF.

Written as DNA, the CDR3 is TGTGCCAGCAGTCCCGAGTTTACTAAGAGGTACACTGAAGCTTTCTTT. Its protein is CASSPEFTKRYTEAFF. This rearrangement joins TRBV6-4 to TRBJ1-1; D remains unclear. This CDR3 comprises 16 residues. The germline V gene has CDR1 MRHNA and CDR2 SNTAGT. V was pared by 5 bases and J by 3 bases, with 19 bases between.

The chain has TRBV10-1 and TRBJ1-3; D not certain. V dropped 0 bases and J dropped 0 bases, with 9 bases sitting between them. Germline-derived CDR1 and CDR2 are WNHNN and SYGVQD (reference sequence). The CDR3 consists of 16 residues. The CDR3 DNA reads as TGCGCCAGCAGTGAGTCGCGGACGGCCTCTGGAAACACCATATATTTT. This encodes CASSESRTASGNTIYF.

The sample holds one count of this clone. The junction shows a germline mismatch at one end, possibly a read error. The chain has TRBV7-8 and TRBJ2-2; 8 bases align to TRBD2. Germline V gene data show CDR1 as SGHVS and CDR2 as FQNEAQ. This CDR3 has 16 residues. CDR3 protein: CASSSSGGPKTGELFF. The DNA of the CDR3 is TGTGCCAGCAGCTCCAGCGGGGGCCCGAAGACCGGGGAGCTGTTTTTT.

The chain employs TRBV11-2 and TRBJ2-3, with a tentative D call TRBD1 (6 bases). Trimming stripped 6 bases from V and 8 bases from J, with 15 bases between. Germline-derived CDR1 and CDR2 are SGHAT and FQNNGV. This CDR3 is built from 13 residues. The CDR3 here is CASSPTGLGTQYF. DNA for the CDR3: TGTGCCAGCAGTCCAACAGGGTTGGGTACGCAGTATTTT.